A single sample gave rise to the 5 T cell receptor beta chains below, sequenced in a study of blood T cell repertoires in COVID-19. Sequencing used immunoSEQ multiplex PCR; TCRdb keeps in-frame clones, though not all of them. The sample lists 100,000 to 150,000 clones, approximately 90% occurring once. Sequencing was done on a sample of peripheral blood. These receptors all stem from a man between 45 and 60 years old with active or convalescent COVID-19.

In this sample, this clone turned up once. The chain joins TRBV29-1 to TRBJ2-2, with 8 positions matching TRBD2. From germline, CDR1 is SQVTM and CDR2 ANQGSEA. With 7 bases clipped from V and 2 bases from J, the junction kept 6 bases outside the gene matches. This CDR3 has 14 amino acids. The CDR3 is CSGRLALNTGELFF. The DNA for the CDR3 is TGCAGCGGGAGACTAGCGCTAAACACCGGGGAGCTGTTTTTT.

CDR3 amino acids: CASSQLVLAGELFF. The DNA for the CDR3 is TGTGCCAGCAGCCAACTAGTTTTGGCCGGGGAGCTGTTTTTT. The gene calls are TRBV4-2 and TRBJ2-2; no definite D call. CDR1 is LGHNA and CDR2 is YNFKEQ in the germline V gene. The CDR3 has 14 amino acids. V dropped 2 bases and J dropped 6 bases, with 10 bases sitting between them.

The gene calls are TRBV12-3 or TRBV12-4 and TRBJ2-1; D is undetermined. Trimming stripped 5 bases from V and 5 bases from J, with 7 bases between. CDR3 length: 12 amino acids. CDR3 protein: CASSPDNNEQFF. In nucleotides, the CDR3 is TGTGCCAGCAGTCCAGACAACAATGAGCAGTTCTTC.

The rearrangement joins TRBV19 to TRBJ2-7, with 7 bases aligning to TRBD2. V dropped 0 bases and J dropped 4; count of bases not matched to a gene: 9. Germline values: CDR1 LNHDA, CDR2 SQIVND (reference sequence). The CDR3 contains 16 residues. The CDR3 nucleotides are TGTGCCAGTAGTATAGATCGGACTAGTCGAGGTTACGAGCAGTACTTC. As protein: CASSIDRTSRGYEQYF.

The chain has TRBV9 and TRBJ1-6, with TRBD1 matching over 9 bases. The J segment lost 1 base and the V segment lost 3 bases, leaving 2 bases of the junction unmatched. Germline CDR1 and CDR2: SGDLS and YYNGEE. The CDR3 sequence is 16 residues long. CDR3 sequence: CASSAGTGSYNSPLHF. The DNA for the CDR3 is TGTGCCAGCAGCGCGGGGACAGGGTCCTATAATTCACCCCTCCACTTT.